The T cell receptor (beta chain) described here comes from a study of T cells in Graves' hyperthyroidism and ophthalmopathy. About the research overall: Sampling of peripheral blood happened at initial diagnosis, prior to any treatment. Study-level results: Most clonotypes expanded in thyroid above 0.001 were likewise present in blood.

With 0 bases removed from V and 4 bases from J, the gap between germline ends came to 14 bases. CDR3 length equals 16 residues. The germline V gene has CDR1 ENHRY and CDR2 SYGVKD. Uncontrolled infection, other autoimmune disease, pregnancy or lactation led to exclusion. In this sample, this clonotype turned up many times. Its antigen is as yet unknown. TCR beta CDR3 sequences were amplified from RNA transcripts. TCR CDR3 regions were first amplified by RT-PCR with HTBI primers. TCRdb fed the multiplex PCR reads into MiXCR, producing one record per CDR3 protein. The sample carries tens of thousands of distinct CDR3 sequences, less than 50% recorded once.

The sequence was collected from a woman in her twenties or thirties with Graves' ophthalmopathy. The chain recombines TRBV10-3 with TRBJ2-3; perhaps TRBD2 as D (5 bases). Input material: blood. CDR3 sequence (DNA): TGTGCCATCAGTGAGTCACTAAAAGCGGCTTCAGATACGCAGTATTTT. Translating it yields CAISESLKAASDTQYF.